This T cell receptor beta chain was identified in a study of regulatory T cells in long-lasting Graves disease. As to time point: newly diagnosed GD, antithyroid drugs for less than 3 months. Extracted RNA from PBMCs served as the source of the TCR library. The V gene lost 7 bases and the J gene lost 1 base, with 16 bases spanning the gap. The CDR3 spans 15 residues. Germline V CDR1 and CDR2: MGHRA, YSYEKL. This clonotype was found many times. Combining iRepertoire HTBI primers with Arm-PCR of CDR3 regions, the authors built TCR beta libraries. Via MiXCR, TCRdb re-called the multiplex PCR reads, giving one row per CDR3 protein. The sample lists approximately 270,000 distinct CDR3 sequences, about 17% occurring once. The sample also formed part of further work on T cells in Graves' hyperthyroidism and ophthalmopathy. That report adds: Diagnoses used clinical symptoms, serum thyroxine and TRAb, thyroid ultrasound and orbital computed tomography.

Source: peripheral blood mononuclear cells (PBMCs), taken at new diagnosis, from a patient treated with antithyroid drugs. This clonotype originated in a woman aged 25 to 39 with Graves disease. The chain joins TRBV4-1 to TRBJ1-2, with a weak D call TRBD1 (6 bases). The CDR3: CASNEVEGVNYGYTF. The CDR3 DNA is TGCGCCAGCAACGAGGTGGAGGGGGTTAACTATGGCTACACCTTC.